The source of this T cell receptor (beta chain) is a study of cytomegalovirus exposure and HLA in healthy donors. In regard to this clone: The antigen is undetermined.

Researchers ran the PCR with 60 Vbeta and 13 Jbeta primers. The assay was immunoSEQ multiplex PCR, and TCRdb's table has in-frame clones only and misses some. This table has 100,000 or so clones, 81% appearing once. This CDR3 region has 14 residues. CDR1 is LNHDA and CDR2 is SQIVND in the germline V gene (reference sequence). The V and J ends lost 6 bases and 1 base, in that order; junction bases with no gene match: 3. General study findings and limits: The authors reported that TCR beta sequences could predict HLA-A and HLA-B alleles. These predictions were accurate for most subjects in the first cohort. Immune exposure information comprised only CMV serostatus. Trimming of TCR beta V- and J-genes showed a link, identified in a later analysis, to a missense DCLRE1C variant.

Sequenced: PBMCs. This chain connects TRBV19 to TRBJ2-3; TRBD1 matches at 8 bases. The receptor was derived from a middle-aged man in good health and CMV-seropositive. CDR3 sequence: CASRLTGGTDTQYF. CDR3 coding DNA: TGTGCCAGTAGATTGACAGGGGGCACAGATACGCAGTATTTT.